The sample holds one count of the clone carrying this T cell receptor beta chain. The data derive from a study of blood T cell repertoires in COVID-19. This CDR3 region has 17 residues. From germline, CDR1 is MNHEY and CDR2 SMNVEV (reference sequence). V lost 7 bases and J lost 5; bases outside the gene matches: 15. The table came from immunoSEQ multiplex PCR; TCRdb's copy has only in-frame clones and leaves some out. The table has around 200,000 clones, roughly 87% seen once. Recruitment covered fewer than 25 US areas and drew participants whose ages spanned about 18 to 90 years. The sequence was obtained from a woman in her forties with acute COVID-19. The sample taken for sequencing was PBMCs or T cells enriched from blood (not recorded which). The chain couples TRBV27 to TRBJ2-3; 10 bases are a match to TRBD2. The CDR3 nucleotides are TGTGCCAGCACCAAACCGGGGCTAGCGGGAGTAGGAGATACGCAGTATTTT. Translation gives CASTKPGLAGVGDTQYF.